This is a list of T cell receptor beta chains from one sample in a study of T cell clones after liver transplantation. Sequencing was performed with immunoSEQ multiplex PCR; in TCRdb, only in-frame clones are kept and a portion is missing. The sample lists some 50,000 clones; 60% to 80% were seen once. Source: CD4+ T cells from blood, taken at the 22-month timepoint. The receptors originated from a human patient who received a liver transplant. Some T cells may trace back to the graft donor. The CDR3 runs from the conserved cysteine through the conserved F or W. The D gene is left open where the match is weak. A clone size is listed for some rows: how often the clone was seen (once, few, many), or a class if it is expanded.

D gene: -; clone size: -; V gene: TRBV30; J gene: TRBJ1-5; CDR3 DNA: TGTGCCTGGACTAACAGGGTCGATCAGCCCCAGCATTTT; CDR3 protein: CAWTNRVDQPQHF
D gene: -; clone size: -; V gene: TRBV7-2; J gene: TRBJ1-1; CDR3 DNA: TGTGCCAGCAGCTTAGTCCTTTTGACAGGGAACACTGAAGCTTTCTTT; CDR3 protein: CASSLVLLTGNTEAFF
D gene: TRBD2; clone size: -; V gene: TRBV5-1; J gene: TRBJ2-3; CDR3 DNA: TGCGCCAGCAGCAGACTAGGCGGGGGGGCCGAAGATACGCAGTATTTT; CDR3 protein: CASSRLGGGAEDTQYF
D gene: -; clone size: -; V gene: TRBV7-2; J gene: TRBJ1-2; CDR3 DNA: TGTGCCAGCAGCCCGTGGGGGGTAAGAGCTCTTACCTCTGGCTACACCTTC; CDR3 protein: CASSPWGVRALTSGYTF
D gene: -; clone size: -; V gene: TRBV5-1; J gene: TRBJ1-2; CDR3 DNA: TGCGCCAGCAGCTTAGGGCAGGGTGGTGGCTATGGCTACACCTTC; CDR3 protein: CASSLGQGGGYGYTF
D gene: -; clone size: -; V gene: TRBV5-6; J gene: TRBJ1-1; CDR3 DNA: TGTGCCAGCAGTCTCCTTGCCGTTTGGAGATCCACTGAAGCTTTCTTT; CDR3 protein: CASSLLAVWRSTEAFF
D gene: -; clone size: once; V gene: TRBV21-1; J gene: TRBJ2-4; CDR3 DNA: TGTGCCAGCAGCAAGCGGAAAAATGGGGGTGTTGACAGGGAGATTGGCAAAAACATTCAGTACTTC; CDR3 protein: CASSKRKNGGVDREIGKNIQYF
D gene: -; clone size: once; V gene: TRBV10-3; J gene: TRBJ1-4; CDR3 DNA: TGTGCCATCAGTGGGACCCAACAGGGAAGGAATGAAAAACTGTTTTTT; CDR3 protein: CAISGTQQGRNEKLFF
D gene: -; clone size: -; V gene: TRBV30; J gene: TRBJ1-2; CDR3 DNA: TGTGCCTGGGGTCGACTGAGATCAGCTAACTATGGCTACACCTTC; CDR3 protein: CAWGRLRSANYGYTF
D gene: TRBD1; clone size: few; V gene: TRBV19; J gene: TRBJ1-2; CDR3 DNA: TGTGCCAGTAGTATATCGGACAGGGAGAATGGCTACACCTTC; CDR3 protein: CASSISDRENGYTF
D gene: -; clone size: medium-sized; V gene: TRBV7-2; J gene: TRBJ1-5; CDR3 DNA: TGTGCCAGCAGCCTGAACAATCAGCCCCAGCATTTT; CDR3 protein: CASSLNNQPQHF
D gene: -; clone size: few; V gene: TRBV7-9; J gene: TRBJ2-7; CDR3 DNA: TGTGCCAGCAGCTTAGGACGGCTCTCCTACGAGCAGTACTTC; CDR3 protein: CASSLGRLSYEQYF
D gene: TRBD1; clone size: -; V gene: TRBV5-4; J gene: TRBJ1-3; CDR3 DNA: TGTGCCAGCAGCCTCCCCGGGACAGGGTCGGGAAACACCATATATTTT; CDR3 protein: CASSLPGTGSGNTIYF
D gene: -; clone size: -; V gene: TRBV2; J gene: TRBJ2-3; CDR3 DNA: TGTGCCAGCAGTGAAGGAGGACTACTACCAGATACGCAGTATTTT; CDR3 protein: CASSEGGLLPDTQYF
D gene: -; clone size: -; V gene: TRBV9; J gene: TRBJ1-2; CDR3 DNA: TGTGCCAGCAGCCCCTGGGGAGACCGAGCTAACTATGGCTACACCTTC; CDR3 protein: CASSPWGDRANYGYTF
D gene: TRBD2; clone size: -; V gene: TRBV6-5; J gene: TRBJ2-1; CDR3 DNA: TGTGCCAGCAGACCCCCTAGCGGGGAATCCAATGAGCAGTTCTTC; CDR3 protein: CASRPPSGESNEQFF
D gene: -; clone size: -; V gene: TRBV4-1; J gene: TRBJ2-3; CDR3 DNA: TGCGCCAGCAGCCAAGATGGAGGGTGGGATACGCAGTATTTT; CDR3 protein: CASSQDGGWDTQYF
D gene: -; clone size: -; V gene: TRBV15; J gene: TRBJ2-3; CDR3 DNA: TGTGCCACCAGCAGAGATGGGGGGCAAGGCACAGATACGCAGTATTTT; CDR3 protein: CATSRDGGQGTDTQYF
D gene: TRBD2; clone size: -; V gene: TRBV28; J gene: TRBJ2-1; CDR3 DNA: TGTGCCAGCAGTTCGCATGGGGGAGGGACCTACAATGAGCAGTTCTTC; CDR3 protein: CASSSHGGGTYNEQFF
D gene: -; clone size: -; V gene: TRBV19; J gene: TRBJ1-5; CDR3 DNA: TGTGCCAGTAGTATGAGGCGGCAAAATCAGCCCCAGCATTTT; CDR3 protein: CASSMRRQNQPQHF
D gene: TRBD1; clone size: -; V gene: TRBV6-1; J gene: TRBJ1-6; CDR3 DNA: TGTGCCAGCACGGGACAGGGTAGGTCACCCCTCCACTTT; CDR3 protein: CASTGQGRSPLHF
D gene: TRBD2; clone size: -; V gene: TRBV18; J gene: TRBJ2-2; CDR3 DNA: TGTGCCAGCTCCCGCGGGGGACACACCGGGGAGCTGTTTTTT; CDR3 protein: CASSRGGHTGELFF
D gene: -; clone size: few; V gene: TRBV28; J gene: TRBJ2-7; CDR3 DNA: TGTGCCAGCAGCCCGATCCCCCTCGAGCAGTACTTC; CDR3 protein: CASSPIPLEQYF
D gene: -; clone size: few; V gene: TRBV28; J gene: TRBJ1-2; CDR3 DNA: TGTGCCAGCAGGACACCAGGTGGAGACTACACCTTC; CDR3 protein: CASRTPGGDYTF
D gene: -; clone size: -; V gene: TRBV19; J gene: TRBJ2-5; CDR3 DNA: TGTGCCAGTAGTATCAGCCTTATGGGGAAGACCCAGTACTTC; CDR3 protein: CASSISLMGKTQYF
D gene: TRBD1; clone size: -; V gene: TRBV10-1; J gene: TRBJ1-1; CDR3 DNA: TGCGCCAGCAGTGCTGGACAGGGCACTGAAGCTTTCTTT; CDR3 protein: CASSAGQGTEAFF
D gene: -; clone size: few; V gene: TRBV19; J gene: TRBJ1-4; CDR3 DNA: TGTGCCAGTTGGGGGAGGGACCAAGAAAAACTGTTTTTT; CDR3 protein: CASWGRDQEKLFF
D gene: -; clone size: -; V gene: TRBV6-5; J gene: TRBJ2-3; CDR3 DNA: TGTGCCAGCGCCGGGGAGGATACGCAGTATTTT; CDR3 protein: CASAGEDTQYF
D gene: -; clone size: -; V gene: TRBV21-1; J gene: TRBJ1-6; CDR3 DNA: TGTGCCAGCAGCGCCCGAGCGACAGGGGAAACGGATTCACCCCTCCACTTT; CDR3 protein: CASSARATGETDSPLHF
D gene: TRBD2; clone size: -; V gene: TRBV9; J gene: TRBJ2-1; CDR3 DNA: TGTGCCAGCAGCGTCGGACTAGCGGGGGGTGGGCCCAATGAGCAGTTCTTC; CDR3 protein: CASSVGLAGGGPNEQFF
D gene: -; clone size: -; V gene: TRBV5-1; J gene: TRBJ2-3; CDR3 DNA: TGCGCCAGCAGCTTCGGCATTGATTGGCAGAACACAGATACGCAGTATTTT; CDR3 protein: CASSFGIDWQNTDTQYF
D gene: TRBD1; clone size: few; V gene: TRBV5-4; J gene: TRBJ2-3; CDR3 DNA: TGTGCCAGCAGTCGTGGACAGGGCACAGATACGCAGTATTTT; CDR3 protein: CASSRGQGTDTQYF
D gene: -; clone size: -; V gene: TRBV7-9; J gene: TRBJ1-3; CDR3 DNA: TGTGCCAGCAGCTTATTCGGCAGGGCCTCTGGAAACACCATATATTTT; CDR3 protein: CASSLFGRASGNTIYF
D gene: -; clone size: -; V gene: TRBV5-1; J gene: TRBJ2-7; CDR3 DNA: TGCGCCAGCAGCTTGGCCTTTTTGGGGGGAATCAACGAGCAGTACTTC; CDR3 protein: CASSLAFLGGINEQYF
D gene: TRBD2; clone size: -; V gene: TRBV28; J gene: TRBJ2-1; CDR3 DNA: TGTGCCAGCAGTTTGATGACTAGCGGGGGGCCATCCCTTTTTGAAAATGAGCAGTTCTTC; CDR3 protein: CASSLMTSGGPSLFENEQFF
D gene: -; clone size: -; V gene: TRBV5-4; J gene: TRBJ1-2; CDR3 DNA: TGTGCCAGCAGCTTCGGCCTGGGCTACACCTTC; CDR3 protein: CASSFGLGYTF
D gene: -; clone size: few; V gene: TRBV2; J gene: TRBJ1-6; CDR3 DNA: TGTGCCAGCAGCACTAATAATTCACCCCTCCACTTT; CDR3 protein: CASSTNNSPLHF
D gene: -; clone size: -; V gene: TRBV11-2; J gene: TRBJ2-3; CDR3 DNA: TGTGCCAGCAGCTTGACGGGAGATACGCAGTATTTT; CDR3 protein: CASSLTGDTQYF
D gene: TRBD1; clone size: -; V gene: TRBV10-3; J gene: TRBJ1-1; CDR3 DNA: TGTGCCATCCGCGTACAGGGGGGGAACACTGAAGCTTTCTTT; CDR3 protein: CAIRVQGGNTEAFF
D gene: -; clone size: -; V gene: TRBV6-5; J gene: TRBJ1-4; CDR3 DNA: TGTGCCACCGCTGAGAGTTTTGCAACTAATGAAAAACTGTTTTTT; CDR3 protein: CATAESFATNEKLFF
D gene: -; clone size: -; V gene: TRBV5-1; J gene: TRBJ2-7; CDR3 DNA: TGCGCCAGCAGCTTGGCCCGGACACCCTACGAGCAGTACTTC; CDR3 protein: CASSLARTPYEQYF
D gene: TRBD2; clone size: few; V gene: TRBV4-2; J gene: TRBJ2-2; CDR3 DNA: TGTGCCAGCAGCCAAGACCCCCTAGCGGCCGAACGTCATGGGGAGCTGTTTTTT; CDR3 protein: CASSQDPLAAERHGELFF
D gene: -; clone size: -; V gene: TRBV7-3; J gene: TRBJ1-2; CDR3 DNA: TGTGCCAGCAGCTTAGGTGAGGGCCCCTATGGCTACACCTTC; CDR3 protein: CASSLGEGPYGYTF
D gene: TRBD1; clone size: -; V gene: TRBV10-3; J gene: TRBJ1-6; CDR3 DNA: TGTGCCATCAGTGAGCAAGGGACAGAGAATTCACCCCTCCACTTT; CDR3 protein: CAISEQGTENSPLHF
D gene: -; clone size: once; V gene: TRBV12-5; J gene: TRBJ2-5; CDR3 DNA: TGTGCTAGTGGTATCCCAGGGGCCCAAGAGACCCAGTACTTC; CDR3 protein: CASGIPGAQETQYF
D gene: -; clone size: -; V gene: TRBV2; J gene: TRBJ1-1; CDR3 DNA: TGTGCCAGCAATAGGGACTTGAACACTGAAGCTTTCTTT; CDR3 protein: CASNRDLNTEAFF
D gene: -; clone size: -; V gene: TRBV11-3; J gene: TRBJ1-1; CDR3 DNA: TGTGCCAGCAGCTTGGGAGGGAGGAACACTGAAGCTTTCTTT; CDR3 protein: CASSLGGRNTEAFF
D gene: -; clone size: -; V gene: TRBV7-3; J gene: TRBJ1-6; CDR3 DNA: TGTGCCAGCAGCCTCGGATTGAATTCACCCCTCCACTTT; CDR3 protein: CASSLGLNSPLHF
D gene: -; clone size: -; V gene: TRBV28; J gene: TRBJ1-2; CDR3 DNA: TGTGCCAGCAGGCGGATGAGGTATGGCTACACCTTC; CDR3 protein: CASRRMRYGYTF
D gene: TRBD1; clone size: -; V gene: TRBV6-5; J gene: TRBJ1-5; CDR3 DNA: TGTGCCAGCAGTCCGACAGGGAATCAGCCCCAGCATTTT; CDR3 protein: CASSPTGNQPQHF
D gene: TRBD1; clone size: -; V gene: TRBV2; J gene: TRBJ1-1; CDR3 DNA: TGTGCCAGCATAATCGGACAGGGAAGAGCTTTCTTT; CDR3 protein: CASIIGQGRAFF